A single sample gave rise to the 16 T cell receptor beta chains below, sequenced in a study of blood T cells in healthy people across ages. With a J-beta primer mix and a sample-barcoded 5' primer, a second PCR ran about 7 to 12 cycles. MiXCR was run by TCRdb on the 5' RACE reads, yielding one entry per CDR3 protein. Altogether 650,000 to 700,000 distinct CDR3 sequences are present, 45% to 60% being singletons, with the ten largest covering roughly 13%. Material: blood. All receptors derive from a woman of 80 years or more in good health.

This clonotype was seen at least ten times. The V call is TRBV10-3, the J call TRBJ2-3; D is perhaps TRBD2 (6 bases). CDR3 length: 13 residues. Trimming shortened V by 4 bases and J by 1 base, and 6 bases separated the two germline ends. CDR1 and CDR2 (germline): ENHRY, SYGVKD. The CDR3 DNA follows: TGTGCCATCAGTGGGGAGGGCACAGATACGCAGTATTTT. Protein: CAISGEGTDTQYF.

V gene TRBV20-1 combines with J gene TRBJ2-3; 11 positions match TRBD2. V was clipped by 6 bases and J by 4 bases; unmatched bases: 6. CDR1 and CDR2 (germline): DFQATT, SNEGSKA (reference sequence). The CDR3 length is 14 residues. CDR3 nucleotides: TGCAGTGCCACGACTAGCGGGGTTGCAGATACGCAGTATTTT. It yields the protein CSATTSGVADTQYF.

This clonotype was observed many times. Here the CDR3 DNA reads TGCAGCGCGGAGGTAACCTACGAGCAGTACTTC. Translation: CSAEVTYEQYF. This chain uses TRBV29-1 with TRBJ2-7, with D possibly TRBD2 on 5 matching bases. The CDR3 is 11 amino acids. Germline-derived CDR1 and CDR2 are SQVTM and ANQGSEA. With 7 bases removed from V and 2 bases from J, the gap between germline ends came to 9 bases.

This sequence joins TRBV29-1 and TRBJ1-1; D is unresolved. Germline CDR1 reads SQVTM; CDR2 reads ANQGSEA. This CDR3 has 12 residues. The V end was cut by 1 base, the J end by 6 bases, with 9 bases between. CDR3 amino acids: CSVEAGSAEAFF. As DNA, the CDR3 is TGCAGCGTTGAAGCAGGAAGCGCTGAAGCTTTCTTT.

This chain connects TRBV12-5 to TRBJ1-2; no reliable D call. Germline V gene lookup returns CDR1 LGHNT and CDR2 FRNRAP. V was clipped by 1 base and J by 4 bases, with 13 bases between them. This CDR3 has 15 residues. For the CDR3, the DNA is TGTGCTAGTGGTTTGGGGACCGTAGGTTCCTATGGCTACACCTTC. Encoded protein: CASGLGTVGSYGYTF.

This clonotype was observed at least ten times. CDR3 in amino acids: CASSFSRGRVGEQFF. The CDR3 DNA follows: TGTGCCAGCAGTTTCAGCAGGGGGCGAGTTGGTGAGCAGTTCTTC. This chain uses TRBV12-3 or TRBV12-4 with TRBJ2-1; 8 bases match TRBD1. J gave up 9 bases and V 3 bases, and 10 bases lay outside the gene matches. This CDR3 spans 15 amino acids.

At least ten counts were recorded for this clonotype. The chain joins TRBV20-1 to TRBJ2-4; perhaps TRBD1 as D (5 bases). The CDR3 spans 16 residues. The germline V and J ends were trimmed by 6 bases and 0 bases, with 18 bases remaining between them. Germline V gives CDR1 DFQATT, CDR2 SNEGSKA (reference sequence). The CDR3 loop is CSAPPDSGVAKNIQYF. CDR3 DNA sequence: TGCAGTGCCCCACCTGACAGTGGGGTAGCCAAAAACATTCAGTACTTC.

With regard to this clonotype: It may be a read error: a sequence one base away is much more abundant. The chain combines TRBV12-3 or TRBV12-4 with TRBJ2-7; D is possibly TRBD1 (5 bases). This CDR3 region has 14 residues. The germline V and J ends were trimmed by 5 bases and 5 bases, with 16 bases remaining between them. CDR3 in amino acids: CASSLRRQGNEQYF. Written as DNA, the CDR3 is TGTGCCAGCAGTCTACGCCGCCAGGGCAACGAGCAGTACTTC.

This clonotype was recorded many times. The chain recombines TRBV28 with TRBJ2-6; 7 bases are shared with TRBD1. J was trimmed by 0 bases and V by 5 bases; bases with no gene match: 10. This CDR3 is 18 amino acids long. The germline V gene has CDR1 MDHEN and CDR2 SYDVKM. CDR3 in amino acids: CASSPSGQTNSGANVLTF. The CDR3 DNA sequence: TGTGCCAGCAGTCCCTCGGGACAGACAAACTCTGGGGCCAACGTCCTGACTTTC.

The CDR3 spells CASSRGPKAFF. The CDR3 DNA reads as TGTGCCAGCAGCCGGGGTCCTAAAGCTTTCTTT. V is TRBV12-3 or TRBV12-4 and J is TRBJ1-1, with unresolved D. Trimming pared 6 bases from V and 9 bases from J, leaving 11 bases between. This CDR3 has 11 amino acids.

This rearrangement joins TRBV20-1 to TRBJ1-4; 8 positions match TRBD1. Germline CDR1 and CDR2: DFQATT and SNEGSKA (reference sequence). This CDR3 is built from 13 residues. Trimming at V came to 0 bases and at J to 10 bases, leaving 4 bases not matched to a gene. This chain's CDR3 is CSARDHRGGKLFF. The CDR3 DNA follows: TGCAGTGCTAGAGACCACAGGGGGGGAAAACTGTTTTTT.

The table lists this clonotype with a few counts. The rearrangement uses TRBV20-1 and TRBJ1-3; no reliable D call. With 4 bases removed from V and 0 bases from J, the gap between germline ends came to 13 bases. CDR1 and CDR2 from the germline V gene are DFQATT and SNEGSKA (reference sequence). The CDR3 consists of 15 residues. Here the CDR3 reads CSAIVPARSGNTIYF. The CDR3 nucleotides read TGCAGTGCTATCGTCCCGGCCCGCTCTGGAAACACCATATATTTT.

Concerning this clonotype: Being one base from a much bigger clone, this may be a read error. The V gene is TRBV5-1, the J gene TRBJ2-5, with unresolved D. This CDR3 has 13 residues. The germline gives CDR1 SGHRS, CDR2 YFSETQ. The CDR3 protein is CAGSLPNMRTQYF. DNA for the CDR3: TGCGCCGGCAGCTTGCCGAACATGCGGACCCAGTACTTC.

This clonotype was recorded a few times. This sequence joins TRBV11-3 and TRBJ2-1; 12 nucleotides align to TRBD2. Germline CDR1 reads SGHNT; CDR2 reads YENEEA. J gave up 7 bases and V 2 bases, and 6 bases lay outside the gene matches. The CDR3 has 16 residues. The CDR3 sequence: CASSLPGLAGRNEQFF. The CDR3 DNA reads TGTGCCAGCAGCTTACCAGGACTAGCGGGACGGAATGAGCAGTTCTTC. The full variable domain, with the rest looked up from reference TRBV11-3 and TRBJ2-1, is EAGVVQSPRYKIIEKKQPVAFWCNPISGHNTLYWYLQNLGQGPELLIRYENEEAVDDSQLPKDRFSAERLKGVDSTLKIQPAELGDSAVYLCASSLPGLAGRNEQFFGPGTRLTVL.

Only a few counts were recorded for this clonotype. The rearrangement links TRBV7-2 to TRBJ2-5; TRBD2 is a possible D gene (5 bases). Germline values: CDR1 SGHTA, CDR2 FQGNSA. V shed 5 bases and J shed 1 base, with 11 bases lying between them. The CDR3 loop spans 14 amino acids. CDR3 loop: CASSDRTLQETQYF. CDR3 coding DNA: TGTGCCAGCAGCGATAGGACTCTCCAAGAGACCCAGTACTTC.

This clonotype was seen only a few times. The chain couples TRBV10-3 to TRBJ2-2, with 8 bases identical to TRBD1. Germline CDR1 ENHRY, CDR2 SYGVKD. The CDR3 totals 13 residues. V lost 7 bases to trimming and J lost 7 bases; unmatched junction nucleotides: 5. Here the CDR3 DNA reads TGTGCCATCAACCAGGGGGCCGGCGGGGAGCTGTTTTTT. Translation gives CAINQGAGGELFF.